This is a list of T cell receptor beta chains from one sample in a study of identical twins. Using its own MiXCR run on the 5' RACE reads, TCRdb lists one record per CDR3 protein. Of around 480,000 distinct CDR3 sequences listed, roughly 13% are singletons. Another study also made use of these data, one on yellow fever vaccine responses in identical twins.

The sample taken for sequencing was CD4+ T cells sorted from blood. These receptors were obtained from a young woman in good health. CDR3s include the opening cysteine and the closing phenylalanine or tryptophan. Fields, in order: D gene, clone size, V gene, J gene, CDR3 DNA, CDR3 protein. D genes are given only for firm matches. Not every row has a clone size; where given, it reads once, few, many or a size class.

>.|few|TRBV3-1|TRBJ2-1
TGTGCCAGCAGCCAAGACCTTCCGTCCTACAATGAGCAGTTCTTC
CASSQDLPSYNEQFF
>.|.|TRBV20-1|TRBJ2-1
TGCAGTGCTGGGCCCCTGGTGCAAAATGAGCAGTTCTTC
CSAGPLVQNEQFF
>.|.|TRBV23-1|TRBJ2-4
TGCGCCAACAGTCAATCGTACTCTAGCCAAAACATTCAGTACTTC
CANSQSYSSQNIQYF
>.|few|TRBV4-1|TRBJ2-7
TGCGCCAGCAGCCCCGTCCCTACCTCCTACGAGCAGTACTTC
CASSPVPTSYEQYF
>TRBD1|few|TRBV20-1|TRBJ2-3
TGCAGTGCTATAGACAGGGGCACAGATACGCAGTATTTT
CSAIDRGTDTQYF
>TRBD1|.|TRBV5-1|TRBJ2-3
TGCGCCAGCAGCTTGGCGCCAGGGGGTGATACGCAGTATTTT
CASSLAPGGDTQYF
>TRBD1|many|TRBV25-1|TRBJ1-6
TGTGCCAGCAGTGAAGGGACAGCCAGGGGTTCACCCCTCCACTTT
CASSEGTARGSPLHF
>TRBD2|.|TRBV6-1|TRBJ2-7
TGTGCCAGCACCCGCGGGACTAGCGGGAGCTACGAGCAGTACTTC
CASTRGTSGSYEQYF
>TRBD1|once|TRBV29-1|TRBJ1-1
TGCAGCGTTGAGCTGGGACAGCACACTGAAGCTTTCTTT
CSVELGQHTEAFF
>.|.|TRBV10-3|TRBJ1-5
TGTGCCATCAGTTCCACAACGGGAGGTGATCAGCCCCAGCATTTT
CAISSTTGGDQPQHF
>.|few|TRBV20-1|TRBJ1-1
TGCAGTGCGAGCCCTGTCTCGGGCACTGAAGCTTTCTTT
CSASPVSGTEAFF
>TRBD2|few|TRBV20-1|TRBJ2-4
TGCAGTGCGAGAAGGCTAGCGGGAGCGGAGTACATTCAGTACTTC
CSARRLAGAEYIQYF
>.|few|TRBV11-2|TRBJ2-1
TGTGCCAGCAGTGGCGGGTGGGAGTTAGGCAATGAGCAGTTCTTC
CASSGGWELGNEQFF
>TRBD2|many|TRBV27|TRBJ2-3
TGTGCCAGTACGCGACTAGCGGGGGCCCCTAGCACAGATACGCAGTATTTT
CASTRLAGAPSTDTQYF
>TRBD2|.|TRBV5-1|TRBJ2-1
TGCGCCAGCAGCCCCGGACTAGCGGGAGCCCTTGGCAATGAGCAGTTCTTC
CASSPGLAGALGNEQFF
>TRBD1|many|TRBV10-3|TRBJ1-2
TGTGCCATCGGACAGGAGGGCAGGGGGCATGATGGCTACACCTTC
CAIGQEGRGHDGYTF
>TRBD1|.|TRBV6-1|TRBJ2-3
TGTGCCAGCAGGGGACAGGGGGACAGCACAGATACGCAGTATTTT
CASRGQGDSTDTQYF
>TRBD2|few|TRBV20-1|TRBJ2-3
TGCAGTGCTAGCGCACTAGCGGTTGGGGGCACAGATACGCAGTATTTT
CSASALAVGGTDTQYF
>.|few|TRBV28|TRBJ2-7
TGTGCCAGCAGTTTGCCCTTTAGGGAGCAGTACTTC
CASSLPFREQYF
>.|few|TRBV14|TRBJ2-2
TGTGCCAGCAGTCACCCCGCGGGTAGGGGAACCGGGGAGCTGTTTTTT
CASSHPAGRGTGELFF
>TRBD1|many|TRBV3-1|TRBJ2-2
TGTGCCAGCAGTCCCCGACAGGGTAACACCGGGGAGCTGTTTTTT
CASSPRQGNTGELFF
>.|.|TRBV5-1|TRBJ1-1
TGCGCCAGCAGCTTGGAAGGACACTTGAACACTGAAGCTTTCTTT
CASSLEGHLNTEAFF
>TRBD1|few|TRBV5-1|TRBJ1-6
TGCGCCAGCAGCTGGGACAGGGCGAGAGATAATTCACCCCTCCACTTT
CASSWDRARDNSPLHF
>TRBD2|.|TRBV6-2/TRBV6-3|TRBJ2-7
TGTGTCAGCAGTTACGGACTAGCGGGAGGAGGATCCGAGCAGTACTTC
CVSSYGLAGGGSEQYF
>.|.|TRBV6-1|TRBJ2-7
TGTGCCAGCAGTCGTGGGACGGCTAGCTCCTACGAGCAGTACTTC
CASSRGTASSYEQYF
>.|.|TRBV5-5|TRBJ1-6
TGTGCCAGCAGCCCAAGGACAGAAAATTCACCCCTCCACTTT
CASSPRTENSPLHF
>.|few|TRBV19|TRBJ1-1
TGTGCCAGTAGCTTGACAGCGGCGAACACTGAAGCTTTCTTT
CASSLTAANTEAFF
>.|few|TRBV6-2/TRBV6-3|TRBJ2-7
TGTGCCAGCAGTTACCCCTCCTACGAGCAGTACTTC
CASSYPSYEQYF
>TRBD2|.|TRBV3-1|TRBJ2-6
TGTGCCAGCAGCTCCCGGGGGGGATCTGGGGCCAACGTCCTGACTTTC
CASSSRGGSGANVLTF
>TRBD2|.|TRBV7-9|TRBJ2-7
TGTGCCAGCAGCTTAGTCGGGGGGTTTGAGCAGTACTTC
CASSLVGGFEQYF
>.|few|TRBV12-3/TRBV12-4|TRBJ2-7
TGTGCCAGGAGCTCCTACGAGCAGTACTTC
CARSSYEQYF
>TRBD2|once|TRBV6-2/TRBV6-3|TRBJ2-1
TGTGCCAGCAGTGACCCGGCTTCGGGGGGGCTTGCCTACAATGAGCAGTTCTTC
CASSDPASGGLAYNEQFF
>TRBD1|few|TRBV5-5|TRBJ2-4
TGTGCCAGCAGGCCCGGGACAGGGTTCCTAGCCAAAAACATTCAGTACTTC
CASRPGTGFLAKNIQYF
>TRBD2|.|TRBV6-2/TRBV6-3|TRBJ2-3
TGTGCCAGCAGTTGGAAGGCGGGAGAACCCCGTCCTACAGATACGCAGTATTTT
CASSWKAGEPRPTDTQYF
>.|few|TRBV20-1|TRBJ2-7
TGCAGTGCTAGCCGCCCCACCGAGCAGTACTTC
CSASRPTEQYF
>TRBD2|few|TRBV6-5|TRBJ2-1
TGTGCCAGCAGTTACTCGAGAGGCCTAGCGGGTGGGAATGAGCAGTTCTTC
CASSYSRGLAGGNEQFF
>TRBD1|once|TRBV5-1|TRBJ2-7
TGCGCCAGCAGCCTAAATTGGGACAGTGTCTACGAGCAGTGCTTC
CASSLNWDSVYEQCF
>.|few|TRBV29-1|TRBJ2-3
TGCAGCGCCCCGGCGGGGGCCTATTCTAGCACAGATACGCAGTATTTT
CSAPAGAYSSTDTQYF
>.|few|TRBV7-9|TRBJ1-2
TGTGCCAGCAGCTTAGATTACCACTCCTATGGCTACACCTTC
CASSLDYHSYGYTF
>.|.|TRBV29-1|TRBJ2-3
TGCAGCGGCATATCTAGCACAGATACGCAGTATTTT
CSGISSTDTQYF
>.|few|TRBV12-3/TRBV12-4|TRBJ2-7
TGTGCCAGCAGACAAACACGCCTCTCCTACGAGCAGTACTTC
CASRQTRLSYEQYF
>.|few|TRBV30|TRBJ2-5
TGTGCCTGGAGTATGGTAGCGGCCCTAGGTCAAGAGACCCAGTACTTC
CAWSMVAALGQETQYF
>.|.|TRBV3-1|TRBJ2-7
TGTGCCAGCAGCCCCCTCTGGGGGGCCTACGAGCAGTACTTC
CASSPLWGAYEQYF
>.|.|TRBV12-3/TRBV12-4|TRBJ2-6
TGTGCCAGCTCCAAATATCAGGGATCTGGGGCCAACGTCCTGACTTTC
CASSKYQGSGANVLTF
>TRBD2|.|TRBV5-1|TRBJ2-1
TGCGCCAGCAGCTTGGCACCGGGACTAGCGGGGGGTGAGCAGTTCTTC
CASSLAPGLAGGEQFF
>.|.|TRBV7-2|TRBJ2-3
TGTGCCAGCAGCTTAGCTCCAGCCACAGATACGCAGTATTTT
CASSLAPATDTQYF
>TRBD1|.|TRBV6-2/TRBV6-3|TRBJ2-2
TGTGCCAGCAGCTACCTTGGGACAGGGGCCGGGGAGCTGTTTTTT
CASSYLGTGAGELFF
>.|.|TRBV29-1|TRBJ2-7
TGCAGCGTTGTGGCCTCCTACGAGCAGTACTTC
CSVVASYEQYF
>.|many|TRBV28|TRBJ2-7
TGTGCCAGCAGCGAACAGGGACCAGTCTACGAGCAGTACTTC
CASSEQGPVYEQYF
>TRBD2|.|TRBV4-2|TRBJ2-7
TGTGCCAGCAGCCAAGGCTCTAGCGGGGGGGTTTACGAGCAGTACTTC
CASSQGSSGGVYEQYF
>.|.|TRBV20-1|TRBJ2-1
TGCAGTGCTAGAGACTCTACAGCCGAGCAGTTCTTC
CSARDSTAEQFF
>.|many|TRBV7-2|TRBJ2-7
TGTGCCAGCAGCTTAGTTTCCTACGAGCAGTACTTC
CASSLVSYEQYF
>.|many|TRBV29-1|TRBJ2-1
TGCAGCGTTGAAGGTGGGCCTAGCTCCTACAATGAGCAGTTCTTC
CSVEGGPSSYNEQFF